What follows are 26 T cell receptor beta chains derived from one specimen sequenced in a study of blood T cell repertoires in COVID-19. The protocol was immunoSEQ multiplex PCR, while the TCRdb copy is restricted to in-frame clones and leaves out a portion. The top ten hold 20% to 25% of the sample, which has 60,000 to 90,000 clones, roughly 88% seen once. The sequenced sample consisted of peripheral blood. Receptors were obtained from a woman aged 50 to 65 with acute or convalescent COVID-19.

This sequence joins TRBV5-1 and TRBJ1-2, with TRBD1 matching 7 bases. The CDR3 runs to 15 residues. V dropped 0 bases and J dropped 3; count of bases not matched to a gene: 5. CDR1 is SGHRS, CDR2 YFSETQ, per germline. CDR3 region: CASSLEGTADYGYTF. For the CDR3, the DNA is TGCGCCAGCAGCTTGGAGGGGACAGCAGACTATGGCTACACCTTC. Variable domain in full (rest from reference TRBV5-1 and TRBJ1-2): KAGVTQTPRYLIKTRGQQVTLSCSPISGHRSVSWYQQTPGQGLQFLFEYFSETQRNKGNFPGRFSGRQFSNSRSEMNVSTLELGDSALYLCASSLEGTADYGYTFGSGTRLTVV.

CDR3 residues: CASSTSGRAADTQYF. CDR3 in DNA: TGTGCCAGCAGTACTAGCGGGAGGGCCGCAGATACGCAGTATTTT. The chain uses TRBV7-3 and TRBJ2-3; 13 bases are a match to TRBD2. This CDR3 has 15 residues. CDR1 is SGHTA and CDR2 is FQGTGA in the germline V gene. V was clipped by 6 bases and J by 4 bases; unmatched bases: 4.

The V and J genes are TRBV30 and TRBJ2-1; 9 bases map to TRBD1. V was clipped by 0 bases and J by 7 bases; unmatched bases: 7. CDR3 length equals 15 residues. Per germline, CDR1 GTSNPN and CDR2 SVGIG (reference sequence). The CDR3 nucleotides read TGTGCCTGGAGTGTACGTACGGGACAGGGTAATGAGCAGTTCTTC. This sequence encodes CAWSVRTGQGNEQFF.

The chain combines TRBV11-1 with TRBJ2-7, with 9 bases fitting TRBD1. The germline gives CDR1 SGHAT, CDR2 FQDESV (reference sequence). The trim removed 5 bases at V and 5 bases at J, leaving 7 bases unmatched. The CDR3 has 14 residues. This chain's CDR3 is CASSPRDRVNEQYF. The CDR3 DNA reads TGTGCCAGCAGCCCCCGGGACAGGGTAAACGAGCAGTACTTC. The whole variable domain, remainder taken from reference TRBV11-1 and TRBJ2-7, is EAEVAQSPRYKITEKSQAVAFWCDPISGHATLYWYRQILGQGPELLVQFQDESVVDDSQLPKDRFSAERLKGVDSTLKIQPAELGDSAMYLCASSPRDRVNEQYFGPGTRLTVT.

The chain joins TRBV19 to TRBJ2-3; 8 bases line up with TRBD2. Germline V gene lookup returns CDR1 LNHDA and CDR2 SQIVND (reference sequence). The CDR3 consists of 15 residues. With 3 bases clipped from V and 4 bases from J, the junction kept 6 bases outside the gene matches. The CDR3 coding sequence is TGTGCCAGTAGTATCGGGACGGGGGGGCCAGATACGCAGTATTTT. Protein sequence: CASSIGTGGPDTQYF.

The chain employs TRBV15 and TRBJ1-1; unclear D gene. The CDR3 runs to 12 residues. Between the trimmed V and J ends, which lost 4 bases and 7 bases, there was a span of 10 bases. CDR1 LNHNV and CDR2 YYDKDF come from the germline V gene (reference sequence). The CDR3 nucleotides read TGTGCCACCAGCATCCTAGACGGTGAAGCTTTCTTT. Translated, it gives CATSILDGEAFF.

This clone was seen once. The chain has TRBV6-2 or TRBV6-3 and TRBJ1-5, with a tentative D call TRBD1 (6 bases). The CDR3 is 15 residues long. Germline V gene sequence: CDR1 MNHEY, CDR2 SVGEGT. V gave up 4 bases and J gave up 5 bases, with 15 bases separating them. DNA for the CDR3: TGTGCCAGCAGTTCAGCAGGGAAGGGGGATCAGCCCCAGCATTTT. It translates to CASSSAGKGDQPQHF.

V gene TRBV4-1 combines with J gene TRBJ2-7; D is unresolved. V was trimmed by 4 bases and J by 7 bases, leaving 17 bases between them. Germline CDR1 is MGHRA and CDR2 is YSYEKL. There are 14 residues in the CDR3. CDR3 bases: TGCGCCAGCAGCCTGAGTGGTAGCTCTCAAGAGCAGTACTTC. It is translated as CASSLSGSSQEQYF.

This clone was counted a few times. This chain uses TRBV18 with TRBJ1-6; D gene unclear. Germline CDR1 and CDR2: KGHSH and LQKENI. The CDR3 is 14 residues long. V was clipped by 6 bases and J by 0 bases, with 6 bases between them. Here the CDR3 reads CASSPGSYNSPLHF. The CDR3 region has the DNA TGTGCCAGCTCGCCCGGCTCCTATAATTCACCCCTCCACTTT.

The chain uses TRBV6-5 and TRBJ1-1; no definite D call. V was pared by 8 bases and J by 0 bases, with 4 bases between. The CDR3 is made up of 11 amino acids. Per germline, CDR1 MNHEY and CDR2 SVGAGI. CDR3 sequence: CASRVNTEAFF. CDR3 bases: TGTGCCAGCCGAGTGAACACTGAAGCTTTCTTT.

The chain recombines TRBV2 with TRBJ1-1; TRBD1 agrees at 10 bases. Germline CDR1 SNHLY, CDR2 FYNNEI. V was clipped by 6 bases and J by 4 bases; unmatched bases: 8. The CDR3 extends over 15 amino acids. The CDR3 bases are TGTGCCAGCAGCGGACAGGGGGGGATGGCCACTGAAGCTTTCTTT. Its protein is CASSGQGGMATEAFF.

The chain links TRBV2 to TRBJ2-1; TRBD2 aligns across 10 bases. V gave up 5 bases and J gave up 12 bases; unmatched junction bases: 10. This CDR3 is built from 14 residues. The germline gives CDR1 SNHLY, CDR2 FYNNEI. CDR3 in amino acids: CASSPGTSVRGQFF. Written as DNA, the CDR3 is TGTGCCAGCAGTCCCGGGACTAGCGTACGTGGGCAGTTCTTC.

The V call is TRBV30, the J call TRBJ1-2; D ambiguous. V lost 8 bases and J lost 4, with 14 bases in between. This CDR3 spans 12 amino acids. CDR1 is GTSNPN and CDR2 is SVGIG in the germline V gene (reference sequence). The CDR3 spells CAQPDGGYGYTF. CDR3 nucleotides: TGTGCCCAACCGGACGGAGGCTATGGCTACACCTTC. The full variable domain, rest sourced from reference TRBV30 and TRBJ1-2, is SQTIHQWPATLVQPVGSPLSLECTVEGTSNPNLYWYRQAAGRGLQLLFYSVGIGQISSEVPQNLSASRPQDRQFILSSKKLLLSDSGFYLCAQPDGGYGYTFGSGTRLTVV.

The CDR3 here is CASSPTADTQYF. CDR3 DNA sequence: TGTGCCAGCAGTCCTACAGCAGATACGCAGTATTTT. The rearrangement links TRBV7-2 to TRBJ2-3; D unresolved. The CDR3 sequence is 12 residues long. Germline-derived CDR1 and CDR2 are SGHTA and FQGNSA. V was clipped by 6 bases and J by 4 bases, with 8 bases between them.

This clone was picked up one time. The chain couples TRBV6-5 to TRBJ1-2, with D perhaps matching TRBD1 (6 bases). There are 15 residues in the CDR3. V shed 0 bases and J shed 7 bases, with 15 bases lying between them. The germline V gene encodes CDR1 MNHEY and CDR2 SVGAGI. CDR3 sequence: CASSYSQGKRGGYTF. The CDR3 DNA sequence: TGTGCCAGCAGTTACTCCCAGGGGAAAAGAGGTGGCTACACCTTC.

The V and J genes are TRBV6-5 and TRBJ2-1, with D perhaps TRBD2 (6 bases). The CDR3 runs to 15 residues. V gave up 2 bases and J gave up 0 bases, with 8 bases separating them. Per the germline V gene, CDR1 is MNHEY and CDR2 is SVGAGI. In nucleotides, the CDR3 is TGTGCCAGCAGTTACGCGGGGAGCTCCTACAATGAGCAGTTCTTC. Encoded protein: CASSYAGSSYNEQFF.

V and J are TRBV6-5 and TRBJ2-1, with TRBD2 matching over 8 bases. Germline-derived CDR1 and CDR2 are MNHEY and SVGAGI. With 2 bases clipped from V and 14 bases from J, the junction kept 14 bases outside the gene matches. The CDR3 sequence is 15 residues long. As DNA, the CDR3 is TGTGCCAGCAGTTACGGCGGACGGGGGGGCTCTCTTGAGTTCTTC. This sequence encodes CASSYGGRGGSLEFF.

The CDR3 bases are TGTGCCAGCAGTTACTCGGGGACAGGGGGCTCAAAACTGTTTTTT. Residues: CASSYSGTGGSKLFF. The chain is built from TRBV6-5 and TRBJ1-4, with 12 bases fitting TRBD1. There are 15 residues in the CDR3. Per germline, CDR1 MNHEY and CDR2 SVGAGI. With 0 bases clipped from V and 10 bases from J, the junction kept 3 bases outside the gene matches.

The chain has TRBV7-9 and TRBJ2-7, with 10 nucleotides matching TRBD1. V lost 5 bases to trimming and J lost 12 bases; unmatched junction nucleotides: 13. This CDR3 comprises 14 residues. CDR1 and CDR2 from the germline V gene are SEHNR and FQNEAQ (reference sequence). The CDR3 DNA reads as TGTGCCAGCAGCCTATCGGGGACAGGGGTGTTCTGGTACTTC. Its translation: CASSLSGTGVFWYF.

The CDR3 sequence is CASSPGQGIQPQHF. CDR3 nucleotides: TGCGCCAGCAGCCCGGGACAGGGGATACAGCCCCAGCATTTT. The chain uses TRBV5-1 and TRBJ1-5, with TRBD1 matching over 10 bases. The V and J ends lost 4 bases and 7 bases, in that order; junction bases with no gene match: 5. CDR1 and CDR2 from the germline V gene are SGHRS and YFSETQ. The CDR3 sequence is 14 residues long.

The chain combines TRBV5-6 with TRBJ2-7; a weak D match, TRBD1 (6 bases). CDR3 size: 15 residues. V was clipped by 2 bases and J by 4 bases, with 16 bases between them. CDR1 is SGHDT, CDR2 YYEEEE, per germline. DNA of the CDR3: TGTGCCAGCAGCTTCAGGGGTAGGGTTCCTTACGAGCAGTACTTC. This sequence encodes CASSFRGRVPYEQYF.

The chain is built from TRBV7-2 and TRBJ2-5; 14 nucleotides align to TRBD2. The CDR3 totals 15 residues. Germline trimming cut 6 bases from V and 3 bases from J; bases unmatched to any gene: 3. The germline CDR1 and CDR2 sequences are SGHTA and FQGNSA. The CDR3 DNA follows: TGTGCCAGCAGAAAGGGACTAGCGGGAGAAGAGACCCAGTACTTC. Translation gives CASRKGLAGEETQYF.

The chain uses TRBV6-1 and TRBJ1-2; D is unresolved. Trimming removed 2 bases at V and 8 bases at J, with 21 bases between. Germline V lookup: CDR1 MNHNS, CDR2 SASEGT. This CDR3 comprises 16 residues. The CDR3 is CASSERGKTAPGGYTF. DNA for the CDR3: TGTGCCAGCAGTGAAAGAGGAAAGACGGCCCCCGGCGGCTACACCTTC.

The count of this clone is one. The chain joins TRBV19 to TRBJ1-2; TRBD1 is a possible D gene (5 bases). Between the trimmed V and J ends, which lost 5 bases and 5 bases, there was a span of 15 bases. The V gene's germline CDR1 is LNHDA and CDR2 SQIVND (reference sequence). The CDR3 is made up of 14 amino acids. The CDR3 is CASSASSGPYGYTF. In DNA form, the CDR3 reads TGTGCCAGTAGTGCCTCTTCAGGGCCTTATGGCTACACCTTC.

This chain links TRBV19 with TRBJ2-7, with TRBD2 matching over 7 bases. Germline trimming cut 7 bases from V and 6 bases from J; bases unmatched to any gene: 12. Germline V gene sequence: CDR1 LNHDA, CDR2 SQIVND (reference sequence). The CDR3 extends over 14 amino acids. CDR3 sequence (DNA): TGTGCCAGTACCGCAGGCGGGGGTTTCGGCGAGCAGTACTTC. Protein product: CASTAGGGFGEQYF. Full variable domain (remainder filled in from reference TRBV19 and TRBJ2-7): DGGITQSPKYLFRKEGQNVTLSCEQNLNHDAMYWYRQDPGQGLRLIYYSQIVNDFQKGDIAEGYSVSREKKESFPLTVTSAQKNPTAFYLCASTAGGGFGEQYFGPGTRLTVT.

This clone came up once. This chain connects TRBV27 to TRBJ2-7; D perhaps matches TRBD2 (6 bases). Trimming removed 5 bases at V and 2 bases at J, with 16 bases between. Germline CDR1 is MNHEY and CDR2 is SMNVEV (reference sequence). CDR3 length equals 15 residues. The CDR3 is CASSPLGGLTYEQYF. The CDR3 region has the DNA TGTGCCAGCAGTCCCCTTGGAGGGCTGACCTACGAGCAGTACTTC.